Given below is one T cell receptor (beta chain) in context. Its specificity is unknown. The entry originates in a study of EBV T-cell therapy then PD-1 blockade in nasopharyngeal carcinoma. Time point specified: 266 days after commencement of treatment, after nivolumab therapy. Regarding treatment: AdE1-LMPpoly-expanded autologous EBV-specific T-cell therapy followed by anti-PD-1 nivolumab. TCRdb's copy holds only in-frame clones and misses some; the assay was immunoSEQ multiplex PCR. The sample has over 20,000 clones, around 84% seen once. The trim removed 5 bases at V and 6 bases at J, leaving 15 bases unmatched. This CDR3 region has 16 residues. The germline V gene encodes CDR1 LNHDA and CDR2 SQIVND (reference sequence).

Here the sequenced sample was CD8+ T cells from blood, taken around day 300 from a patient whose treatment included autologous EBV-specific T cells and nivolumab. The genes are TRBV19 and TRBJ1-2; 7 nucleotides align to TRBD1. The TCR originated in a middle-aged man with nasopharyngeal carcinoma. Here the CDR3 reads CASSPRWGQSVHGYTF. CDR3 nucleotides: TGTGCCAGTAGTCCCAGATGGGGACAGTCGGTCCATGGCTACACCTTC.